What follows is one TCR beta chain and its context. Its specificity is not known. This entry comes from a study of Graves' ophthalmopathy and Graves' hyperthyroidism. The CDR3 runs 16 residues. V lost 0 bases and J lost 3; bases outside the gene matches: 8. Germline assignment: CDR1 DFQATT and CDR2 SNEGSKA (reference sequence). Broader study findings: Blood was where most expanded thyroid clonotypes above 0.001 frequency also turned up.

RNA transcripts yielded amplified TCR beta CDR3 regions. Second-round multiplex PCR followed a first-round RT-PCR using HTBI primers. Each CDR3 protein gets one entry after TCRdb re-called the multiplex PCR reads with MiXCR. The sample includes tens of thousands of distinct CDR3 sequences, roughly 47% of them seen just once. Sequenced material: peripheral blood. This receptor was identified in an adult woman with Graves' ophthalmopathy. V gene TRBV20-1 combines with J gene TRBJ2-1; 7 bases are a match to TRBD2. This CDR3 is CSARDGGEHGYNEQFF. The CDR3 nucleotides read TGCAGTGCTAGAGATGGGGGGGAGCATGGCTACAATGAGCAGTTCTTC.